This TCR beta chain emerged from a study of siplizumab effects on memory and regulatory T cells. Study outcomes and limitations: An assignable phenotype, naive or memory, was missing from roughly 86-96% of proliferating CD4+ or CD8+ clones. Suppressive capability of dividing Tregs from siplizumab cultures went unverified. The naive T cell population seemed more diverse than memory cells and seemed a major contributor to the alloresponse.

CDR1 is SGHAT and CDR2 is FQNNGV in the germline V gene. Losses at the gene ends were 6 bases for V and 0 bases for J; bases not matched to a gene: 7. CDR3 length: 15 residues. For this clone: Its antigen is still unknown.

Sequencing was performed with immunoSEQ multiplex PCR; in TCRdb, only in-frame clones are kept and a portion is missing. This sample carries over 85,000 clones, roughly 92% of them seen once, and the ten largest clones take 1.3%. The V call is TRBV11-2, the J call TRBJ2-7, with 8 bases aligning to TRBD2. What was sequenced was CD4+ T cells sorted from blood. The sequence was obtained from a human donor in good health. The CDR3 nucleotides read TGTGCCAGCAGGCGTCCCGGGAGGGGCTCCTACGAGCAGTACTTC. As protein: CASRRPGRGSYEQYF.